A single T cell receptor (beta chain) is shown here with its context. Its antigen is still unknown. No base qualities exist here, and no much larger clone lies one base off it. These data originate in a study of cytomegalovirus exposure and HLA in healthy donors (dated by TCRdb to 2016 to 2017). Background for the entire study: According to a later analysis, one platform produced both the 120 validation repertoires and the roughly 640 repertoires of the first cohort. The aim of the study was to test whether cataloging public T cell receptors could identify signatures of past pathogen exposure. In addition to the first cohort of 500 to 850 subjects, a separate validation cohort of under 150 different subjects was used. To predict cytomegalovirus infection status, the study brought together high-throughput TCR immunosequencing, statistical association of individual TCRs with disease status, and machine learning. On the study overall, not on this receptor specifically: Subsequent analysis determined that TCRs grouped into clusters in the first cohort also showed a tendency toward co-occurrence across the 90 to 150 validation repertoires, and roughly 94% of cluster scores exceeded 0. According to the authors, the approach could potentially be generalized to other disease states and immunological phenotypes. Three of the identified cytomegalovirus-associated TCR beta chains were confirmed in vitro to be specific for cytomegalovirus antigens. All 120 or so repertoires were used to score co-occurrence in the validation cohort in a later analysis, because that analysis had no HLA typing for the cohort. Most TCR sequences were observed very rarely across donors, whereas some public TCRs were present in many individuals. In the study, about 150 TCR beta chains were listed as associated with cytomegalovirus. Cytomegalovirus status was reported to be diagnosed by the classifier with high specificity and sensitivity in both the original and validation cohorts.

Receptors were amplified or captured by the immunoSEQ multiplex PCR assay. In the original analysis: A statistical classification framework was built for diagnosing cytomegalovirus status from the catalog of TCR beta chain sequences. Imported from immuneACCESS, the table was reduced by TCRdb to in-frame sequences with V and J called. These copies leave out some clones; in studies compared against another copy, an unresolved V gene accounts for under half, and the cause of the remainder is not known. From that table come the V and J calls and clone size; the DNA was used to work out D and trimming. For this sample there are some 130,000 clones; 88% appear just once. Of the sample, about 6% falls within the top ten clones. The donors were included in the validation cohort of approximately 130 subjects, a group kept apart from the roughly 670-subject first cohort. V gives up 3 bases and J gives up 3 bases, and the segment between their germline ends measures 11 bases. CDR1 and CDR2 (SEHNR, FQNEAQ) derive from the germline V gene (reference sequence). From the cysteine up to the phenylalanine, the CDR3 has a length of 14 residues. The only DNA kept is the CDR3, 42 bases in frame from the first base.

The TCR was taken from a woman between 18 and 29 years old in good health and CMV-seropositive. The sequenced sample was PBMCs. This receptor chain uses TRBV7-9 and TRBJ1-2, and perhaps TRBD1 as D gene, on 5 matching bases. This receptor carries the CDR3 CASSFQTAHYGYTF. The bases read TGTGCCAGCAGCTTCCAGACAGCCCACTATGGCTACACCTTC.